The 2 T cell receptor beta chains listed next were all sequenced from one sample in a study of vaccination effects on CD4 cells after COVID-19. TCRdb's copy holds only in-frame clones and misses some; the assay was immunoSEQ multiplex PCR. The sample has some 60,000 clones, 78% seen once. Culture lasted around eleven days before CD4+ T cell isolation. Each participant received a vaccine that was either BNT162b2 or mRNA-1273, given as two doses. Their cognate antigens are unknown. Sequenced material: CD4+ T cells from PBMCs cultured without peptide, taken after COVID-19 vaccination. Every receptor here comes from a human donor who received a COVID-19 vaccine.

Worth noting for this clone: The same CDR3 can be traced to other DNA sequences in this sample. The chain employs TRBV5-1 and TRBJ1-5; a possible D gene is TRBD1 (6 bases). V gave up 4 bases and J gave up 0 bases, with 8 bases separating them. CDR1 SGHRS and CDR2 YFSETQ come from the germline V gene. CDR3 size: 14 residues. The chain's CDR3 is CASSPTGSNQPQHF. CDR3 sequence (DNA): TGCGCCAGCAGCCCGACAGGTAGCAATCAGCCCCAGCATTTT.

J is TRBJ2-7 and V is TRBV5-6; D remains ambiguous. Germline V CDR1 and CDR2: SGHDT, YYEEEE. There are 12 residues in the CDR3. V dropped 0 bases and J dropped 5 bases, with 6 bases sitting between them. The CDR3 DNA is TGTGCCAGCAGCTTGGGGAAAGACGAGCAGTACTTC. Translation gives CASSLGKDEQYF. Together with reference TRBV5-6 and TRBJ2-7, the CDR3 gives the full variable domain: DAGVTQSPTHLIKTRGQQVTLRCSPKSGHDTVSWYQQALGQGPQFIFQYYEEEERQRGNFPDRFSGHQFPNYSSELNVNALLLGDSALYLCASSLGKDEQYFGPGTRLTVT.